This TCR beta chain was found in a study of Ad26.COV2.S vaccination and SARS-CoV-2 variants (dated by TCRdb to about 2021). Notes on the research overall: Donors in the vaccine arm were drawn from COV1001, a phase I-IIa trial of Ad26.COV2.S in healthy adults that was multicentre, randomized, double-blind and placebo-controlled. Sequencing of the TCRbeta repertoire served to evaluate the specificity and breadth of SARS-CoV-2-reactive T cell receptors following Ad26.COV2.S vaccination. A total of some 30 samples were included in the TCR-sequenced set, comprising roughly 20 Ad26.COV2.S vaccine recipients, 5 placebo recipients and 8 SARS-CoV-2 convalescent individuals. Throughout the experiments and outcome assessment, investigators stayed blinded to trial group allocation. Participants in the trial were split at random into five groups of five each, receiving low-dose or high-dose Ad26.COV2.S once or twice, or else placebo on both occasions. Dosing of Ad26.COV2.S was intramuscular, at either 5x10^10 or 1x10^11 viral particles, delivered as one shot or as two shots spaced 56 days apart. The investigation overall reported the following: After vaccination, spike-specific CD8+ and CD4+ T cell responses were reported to show substantial breadth. Ad26.COV2.S recipients had higher spike-specific TCR breadth than placebo recipients (P = 0.0014). It was noted by the authors that total T cell responses may have been underestimated by the TCR breadth and depth analyses. The study was not powered to compare responses between vaccine doses or regimens. Vaccine and placebo recipients had similar non-spike TCR breadth, a finding consistent with the vaccine containing only spike.

Reading from cysteine to phenylalanine, the CDR3 counts 13 amino acids. Left in the record is the CDR3 DNA by itself, 39 bases read in frame from the first base. Trimming removed 5 bases from V and 4 bases from J; the gene matches leave 4 bases unexplained. The sample's treatment or condition label is to be understood as: some 20 received Ad26.COV2.S at low or high dose, single or two shots; roughly five received placebo; per-sample allocation not given. Repertoires of vaccine and placebo recipients were sequenced from samples collected on day 63 after the first injection. Cohort 1b enrolled fewer than 30 adults aged 18-55 years at a single site in Boston, USA, between 29 July and 7 August 2020. As a vaccine, Ad26.COV2.S was a replication-incompetent adenovirus type 26 vector that expressed a prefusion-stabilized SARS-CoV-2 spike protein derived from the original Wuhan strain. The immunoSEQ Assay was the method used to sequence TCRbeta CDR3 regions. After extraction, genomic DNA underwent amplification by bias-controlled multiplex PCR, followed by high-throughput sequencing. The source study handled its data this way. To quantify the absolute abundance of every unique TCRbeta CDR3 region, sequences were collapsed and filtered. T cell fraction was estimated by normalization of TCRbeta template counts to usable DNA, with usable DNA being measured through amplification of reference genes present in all nucleated cells. Repertoire TCRs were annotated as SARS-CoV-2-specific when V gene, CDR3 amino acid sequence and J gene were exactly matched to a known reactive TCR set. The reference SARS-CoV-2 TCR set was obtained from MIRA and was filtered for enrichment in COVID-19-positive ImmuneCODE repertoires, whereby public or cross-reactive TCRs were removed. Drawing on the MIRA antigens, annotated TCRs were analysed further at the level of specific ORF or position within ORF. Depth was the summed frequency of annotated unique rearrangements, while breadth was defined as annotated unique rearrangements over total unique productive rearrangements. Group comparisons of TCR breadth used two-sided Wilcoxon rank-sum tests. What TCRdb holds here is the immuneACCESS table cut down to in-frame rearrangements. Part of the clones is not present; checked against another copy, under half of the missing clones reflect an unresolved V gene, and the others are unexplained. V and J calls and clone size come straight from that table; D and trimming were deduced from the DNA. The sample yields hundreds of thousands of clones; 80% to 90% were counted once. Over 1.3% of the sample is held by the ten biggest clonotypes.

On this clone: The target of this receptor is not known. Per-base quality was not reported, and no clone a single base away is much larger than it.

The TCR comes from a person aged 18-60 years who received the Ad26.COV2.S COVID-19 vaccine or a placebo. The sequencing here drew on peripheral blood, taken in a trial of Ad26.COV2.S vaccine versus placebo. This chain joins TRBV12-3 or TRBV12-4 to TRBJ1-1; TRBD1 matches 7 bases in the middle. The CDR3 corresponds to CASSLQGSTEAFF. The nucleotide sequence reads TGTGCCAGCAGTCTACAGGGGAGCACTGAAGCTTTCTTT.